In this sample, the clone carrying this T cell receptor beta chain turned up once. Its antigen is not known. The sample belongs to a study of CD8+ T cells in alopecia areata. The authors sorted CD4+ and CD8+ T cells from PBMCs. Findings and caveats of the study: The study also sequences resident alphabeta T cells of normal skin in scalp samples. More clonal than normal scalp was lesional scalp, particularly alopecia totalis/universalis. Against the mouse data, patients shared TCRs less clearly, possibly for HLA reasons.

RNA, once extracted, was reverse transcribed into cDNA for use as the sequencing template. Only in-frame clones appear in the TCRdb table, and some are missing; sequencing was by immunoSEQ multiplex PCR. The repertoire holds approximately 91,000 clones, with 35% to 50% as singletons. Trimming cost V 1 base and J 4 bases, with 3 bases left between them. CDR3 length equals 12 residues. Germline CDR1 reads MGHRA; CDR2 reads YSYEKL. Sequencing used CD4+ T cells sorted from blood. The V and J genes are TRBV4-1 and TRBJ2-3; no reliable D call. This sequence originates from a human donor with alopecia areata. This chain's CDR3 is CASSQVPDTQYF. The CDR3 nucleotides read TGCGCCAGCAGCCAAGTTCCAGATACGCAGTATTTT.